These T cell receptor beta chains were read from a single sample in a study of cytomegalovirus exposure and HLA in healthy donors. Sequencing used immunoSEQ multiplex PCR; TCRdb keeps in-frame clones, though not all of them. The sample records 150,000 to 170,000 clones, around 84% being singletons. Source material: PBMCs. The receptors come from a human donor in good health. CDR3s include the opening cysteine and the closing phenylalanine or tryptophan. The order of the fields is V gene, J gene, clone size, D gene, CDR3 DNA, CDR3 protein. D genes are given only for firm matches. Clone size, where shown, is once, few, many, or a class for clones that have expanded.

TRBV9,TRBJ1-1,-,-,TGTGCCAGCAGCGTAGGAGGGGAGGGTACTGAAGCTTTCTTT,CASSVGGEGTEAFF
TRBV18,TRBJ1-3,-,-,TGTGCCAGCTCTAGCCAGGGATACGGAAACACCATATATTTT,CASSSQGYGNTIYF
TRBV5-5,TRBJ2-7,few,TRBD2,TGTGCCAGCAGCTTGGCCCTGACTAGCGGGGGCTCCTACGAGCAGTACTTC,CASSLALTSGGSYEQYF
TRBV12-5,TRBJ1-5,once,TRBD1,TGTGCTAGTGGTTTGGTACTCCTAGGACAGGTCAATAGCAATCAGCCCCAGCATTTT,CASGLVLLGQVNSNQPQHF
TRBV18,TRBJ1-1,once,-,TGTGCCAGCTCACCACAGTCGGGGAACACTGAAGCTTTCTTT,CASSPQSGNTEAFF
TRBV2,TRBJ1-1,-,TRBD1,TGTGCCAGCAGCTCCGGGACAGGGGGCTTGTTAGCTTTCTTT,CASSSGTGGLLAFF
TRBV11-3,TRBJ2-1,-,TRBD1,TGTGCCAGCAGCCCTATGCTACAGGGGGCTATGAGCAATGAGCAGTTCTTC,CASSPMLQGAMSNEQFF
TRBV19,TRBJ1-5,-,-,TGTGCCAGTAGTACCCAGGGATATAGCAATCAGCCCCAGCATTTT,CASSTQGYSNQPQHF
TRBV15,TRBJ1-5,-,-,TGTGCCACCAGCAGGGGGGCAGATGATCAGCCCCAGCATTTT,CATSRGADDQPQHF
TRBV5-4,TRBJ1-2,once,TRBD1,TGTGCCAGCAGCGGGACAGGGGGCGTCTATGGCTACACCTTC,CASSGTGGVYGYTF
TRBV21-1,TRBJ1-2,-,-,TGTGCCAGCAGCAAAGCCTGCGCGACAGGGGGCGATTTTCCTGGCTACACCTTC,CASSKACATGGDFPGYTF
TRBV18,TRBJ1-2,-,-,TGTGCCAGCTCACCACCATGGGGGCGCTTCCACTATGGCTACACCTTC,CASSPPWGRFHYGYTF
TRBV9,TRBJ2-2,-,TRBD1,TGTGCCAGCAGCCCCCGGACAGGGACGAACACCGGGGAGCTGTTTTTT,CASSPRTGTNTGELFF
TRBV11-1,TRBJ2-7,-,-,TGTGCCAGCAGTCCACCTCTCTGGCACGAGCAGTACTTC,CASSPPLWHEQYF
TRBV7-8,TRBJ1-1,-,-,TGTGCCAGCAGCTTAGGTTCAGGGGCGAAGAACACTGAAGCTTTCTTT,CASSLGSGAKNTEAFF
TRBV5-1,TRBJ2-1,-,TRBD2,TGCGCCAGCAGCTTGGAGGGACTAGCGGGAGAGGGGCAGTTCTTC,CASSLEGLAGEGQFF
TRBV28,TRBJ2-1,-,-,TGTGCCAGCAGTTTTCTGAGCTCCTACAATGAGCAGTTCTTC,CASSFLSSYNEQFF
TRBV9,TRBJ2-2,-,TRBD2,TGTGCCAGCAGCGTAGCTCTCACTAGCGGGATGGCCGGGGAGCTGTTTTTT,CASSVALTSGMAGELFF
TRBV2,TRBJ1-5,-,TRBD1,TGTGCCAGCAGTGAAGCAGGGGGCCGGCAGCCCCAGCATTTT,CASSEAGGRQPQHF
TRBV7-2,TRBJ2-5,-,TRBD1,TGTGCCAGCGGGGGACAGGGGAGGGAGACCCAGTACTTC,CASGGQGRETQYF
TRBV2,TRBJ2-3,once,-,TGTGCCAGCAGTGACGATACGGGACACTTCACAGATACGCAGTATTTT,CASSDDTGHFTDTQYF
TRBV13,TRBJ2-2,-,TRBD1,TGTGCCAGCAGCTTGGAAACGACAGGGCGTATGGCCGGGGAGCTGTTTTTT,CASSLETTGRMAGELFF
TRBV5-1,TRBJ1-2,-,-,TGCGCCAGCAGCCACGCAGGGCGCAAAGGCTACACCTTC,CASSHAGRKGYTF
TRBV6-1,TRBJ1-2,-,-,TGTGCCAGCAGTGAAGCAGGCGGGGGCTACACCTTC,CASSEAGGGYTF
TRBV4-3,TRBJ2-1,-,-,TGCGCCAGCAGCCAAGATAAGGGGAACTACAATGAGCAGTTCTTC,CASSQDKGNYNEQFF
TRBV9,TRBJ1-2,once,TRBD1,TGTGCCAGCAGCACGCACGACAGGGGTATTGAGGGCTACACCTTC,CASSTHDRGIEGYTF
TRBV21-1,TRBJ1-2,-,-,TGTGCCAGCAGCAAAGGCCAGGGAGGGACTAACTATGGCTACACCTTC,CASSKGQGGTNYGYTF
TRBV7-3,TRBJ2-5,-,-,TGTGCCAGCAGCTTAAGGCGCGGAGAGACCCAGTACTTC,CASSLRRGETQYF
TRBV7-2,TRBJ2-1,-,TRBD2,TGTGCCAGCAGTTCCCAAATCGGACTAGCTGGGGACAATGAGCAGTTCTTC,CASSSQIGLAGDNEQFF
TRBV7-7,TRBJ2-3,-,-,TGTGCCAGCAGCTTACGGCTAGCGGCCCCAGGGGGCACAGATACGCAGTATTTT,CASSLRLAAPGGTDTQYF
TRBV14,TRBJ1-1,-,-,TGTGCCAGCAGCCAAGATTCCGCCCTGACAGGCCAACTTGAAGCTTTCTTT,CASSQDSALTGQLEAFF
TRBV30,TRBJ1-1,once,-,TGTGCCTGGAGTGTACGCACGAACTCTGAAGCTTTCTTT,CAWSVRTNSEAFF
TRBV10-3,TRBJ2-1,-,-,TGTGCCATCATGAGGGATGGTTCCTACAATGAGCAGTTCTTC,CAIMRDGSYNEQFF
TRBV5-1,TRBJ2-5,-,-,TGCGCCAGCAGCGTGACAGGACAAGAGACCCAGTACTTC,CASSVTGQETQYF
TRBV6-6,TRBJ1-5,-,TRBD1,TGTGCCATCGGGACAGCAAATCAGCCCCAGCATTTT,CAIGTANQPQHF
TRBV7-8,TRBJ1-5,-,-,TGTGCCAGCAGCTTAATGAGTGGCAATCAGCCCCAGCATTTT,CASSLMSGNQPQHF
TRBV18,TRBJ1-4,-,TRBD1,TGTGCCAGCTCATCCACAGGGGTCTCTGAAAAACTGTTTTTT,CASSSTGVSEKLFF
TRBV5-4,TRBJ1-2,once,TRBD1,TGTGCCAGCAGCTCACAGGGGGATTCAGGCTACACCTTC,CASSSQGDSGYTF
TRBV11-2,TRBJ2-6,-,-,TGTGCCAGCAAACTAGGCAGGGGTCAGTGGAGCTCTGGGGCCAACGTCCTGACTTTC,CASKLGRGQWSSGANVLTF
TRBV29-1,TRBJ2-7,-,-,TGCAGCGTTGAGGGGGGTGCGGGCGAGCAGTACTTC,CSVEGGAGEQYF
TRBV11-2,TRBJ2-7,-,TRBD2,TGTGCCAGCAGCCAGACTAGCGGGAGAAACCCCTACGAGCAGTACTTC,CASSQTSGRNPYEQYF